This TCR beta chain originates from a study of post-analysis software for immune sequencing data. Study-wide results and caveats: Strong co-clustering by F measure linked samples that shared a preparation batch. Comparison with controls showed significantly lower normalized Chao1 diversity in multiple sclerosis patients.

In its sample, this clonotype was seen a few times. What it recognizes is unknown. Unique molecular identifiers were built into the TCR beta cDNA libraries. MiXCR, applied by TCRdb to the PCR reads, yields one record per CDR3 protein. In the table there are about 460,000 distinct CDR3 sequences, around 40% of which are singletons. This receptor was obtained from a girl between 5 and 17 years old with multiple sclerosis. The sample taken for sequencing was blood.

The CDR3 loop is CASRVDRGLGNTEAFF. The CDR3, as DNA: TGTGCCAGCAGGGTAGACAGGGGGCTGGGAAACACTGAAGCTTTCTTT. The gene calls are TRBV6-5 and TRBJ1-1, with TRBD1 matching 10 bases. The CDR3 loop spans 16 amino acids. The germline gives CDR1 MNHEY, CDR2 SVGAGI. The junction had 9 bases not matched to a gene; V was cut back by 6 bases and J by 2 bases.